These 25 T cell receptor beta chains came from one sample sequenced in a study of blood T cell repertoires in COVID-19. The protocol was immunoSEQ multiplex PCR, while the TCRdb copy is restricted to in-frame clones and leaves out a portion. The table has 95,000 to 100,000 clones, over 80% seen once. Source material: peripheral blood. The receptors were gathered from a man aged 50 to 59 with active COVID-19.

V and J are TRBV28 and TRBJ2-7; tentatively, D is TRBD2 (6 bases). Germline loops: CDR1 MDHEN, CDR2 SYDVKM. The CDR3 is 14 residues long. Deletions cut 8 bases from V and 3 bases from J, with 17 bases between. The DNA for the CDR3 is TGTGCCAGCGGCTCCCTGGGGGGTTACTACGAGCAGTACTTC. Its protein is CASGSLGGYYEQYF.

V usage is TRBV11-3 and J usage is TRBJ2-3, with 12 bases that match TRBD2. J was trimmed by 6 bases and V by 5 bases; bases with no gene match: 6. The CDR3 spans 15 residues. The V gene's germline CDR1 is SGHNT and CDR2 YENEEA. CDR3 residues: CASSQLAGGIDTQYF. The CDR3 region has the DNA TGTGCCAGCAGCCAACTAGCGGGAGGAATTGATACGCAGTATTTT.

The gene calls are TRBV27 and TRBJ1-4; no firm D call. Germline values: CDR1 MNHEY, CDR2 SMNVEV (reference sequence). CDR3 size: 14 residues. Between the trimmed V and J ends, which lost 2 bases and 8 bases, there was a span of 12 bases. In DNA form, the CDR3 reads TGTGCCAGCAGTTTACGAGGGTCTGGCGAAAAACTGTTTTTT. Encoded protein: CASSLRGSGEKLFF.

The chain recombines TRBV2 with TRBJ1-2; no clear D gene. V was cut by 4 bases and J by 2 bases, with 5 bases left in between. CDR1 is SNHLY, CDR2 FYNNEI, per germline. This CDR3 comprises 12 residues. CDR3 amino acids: CASSGQNYGYTF. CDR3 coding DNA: TGTGCCAGCAGTGGACAAAACTATGGCTACACCTTC.

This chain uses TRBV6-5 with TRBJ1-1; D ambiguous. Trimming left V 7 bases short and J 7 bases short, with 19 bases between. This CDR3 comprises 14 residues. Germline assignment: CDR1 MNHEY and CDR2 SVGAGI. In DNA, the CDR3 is TGTGCCAGCACCCCGGAGCTACGTGAGGGTGAAGCTTTCTTT. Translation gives CASTPELREGEAFF.

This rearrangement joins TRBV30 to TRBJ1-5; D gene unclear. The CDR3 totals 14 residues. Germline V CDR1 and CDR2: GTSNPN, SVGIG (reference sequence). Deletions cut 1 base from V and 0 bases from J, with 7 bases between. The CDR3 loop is CAWSGFNSNQPQHF. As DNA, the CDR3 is TGTGCCTGGAGTGGTTTTAATAGCAATCAGCCCCAGCATTTT.

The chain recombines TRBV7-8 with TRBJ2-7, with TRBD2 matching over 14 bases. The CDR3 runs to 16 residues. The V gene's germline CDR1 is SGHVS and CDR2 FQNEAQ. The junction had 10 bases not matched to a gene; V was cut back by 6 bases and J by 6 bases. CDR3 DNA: TGTGCCAGCAGTAATCTACCGGGACTAGCGGGAGTCGAGCAGTACTTC. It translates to CASSNLPGLAGVEQYF.

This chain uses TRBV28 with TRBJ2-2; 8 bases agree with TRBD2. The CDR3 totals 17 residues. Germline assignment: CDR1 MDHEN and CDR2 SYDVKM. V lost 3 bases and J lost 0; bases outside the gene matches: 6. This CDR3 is CASSFALAGSNTGELFF. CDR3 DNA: TGTGCCAGCAGTTTTGCCCTAGCGGGTTCGAACACCGGGGAGCTGTTTTTT.

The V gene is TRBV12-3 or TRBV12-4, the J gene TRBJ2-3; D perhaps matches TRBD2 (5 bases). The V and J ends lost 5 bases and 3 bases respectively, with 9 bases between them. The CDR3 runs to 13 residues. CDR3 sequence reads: CASSRSGTDTQYF. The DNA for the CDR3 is TGTGCCAGCAGTAGAAGCGGAACAGATACGCAGTATTTT.

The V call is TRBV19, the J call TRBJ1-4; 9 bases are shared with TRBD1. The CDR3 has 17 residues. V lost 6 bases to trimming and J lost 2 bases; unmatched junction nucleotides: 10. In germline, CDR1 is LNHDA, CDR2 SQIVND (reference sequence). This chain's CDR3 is CASSAPGTGLTNEKLFF. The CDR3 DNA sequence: TGTGCCAGTAGCGCTCCCGGGACAGGGCTGACTAATGAAAAACTGTTTTTT.

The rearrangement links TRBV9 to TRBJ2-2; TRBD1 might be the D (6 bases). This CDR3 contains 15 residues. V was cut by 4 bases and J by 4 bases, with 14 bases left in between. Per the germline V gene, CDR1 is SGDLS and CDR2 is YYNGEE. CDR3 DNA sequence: TGTGCCAGCAGCCCTCGACAGGCCCTCACCGGGGAGCTGTTTTTT. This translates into CASSPRQALTGELFF.

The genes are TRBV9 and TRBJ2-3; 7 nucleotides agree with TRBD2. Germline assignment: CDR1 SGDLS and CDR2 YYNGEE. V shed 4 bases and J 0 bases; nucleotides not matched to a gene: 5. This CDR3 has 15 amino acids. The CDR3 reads CASSRAGRSTDTQYF. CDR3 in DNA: TGTGCCAGCAGCCGAGCGGGGAGGAGCACAGATACGCAGTATTTT. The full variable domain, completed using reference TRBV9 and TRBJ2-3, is DSGVTQTPKHLITATGQRVTLRCSPRSGDLSVYWYQQSLDQGLQFLIQYYNGEERAKGNILERFSAQQFPDLHSELNLSSLELGDSALYFCASSRAGRSTDTQYFGPGTRLTVL.

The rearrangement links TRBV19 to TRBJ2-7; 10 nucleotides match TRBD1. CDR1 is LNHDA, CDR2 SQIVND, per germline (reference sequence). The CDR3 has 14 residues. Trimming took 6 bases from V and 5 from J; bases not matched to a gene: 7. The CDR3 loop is CASRPGQGVHEQYF. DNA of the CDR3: TGTGCCAGTAGACCCGGACAGGGGGTCCACGAGCAGTACTTC.

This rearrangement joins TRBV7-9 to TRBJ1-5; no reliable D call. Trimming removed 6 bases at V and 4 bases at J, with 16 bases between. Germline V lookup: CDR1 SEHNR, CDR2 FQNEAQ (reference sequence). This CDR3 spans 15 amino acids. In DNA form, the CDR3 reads TGTGCCAGCAGTTCCACTCGGGGTTCGAATCAGCCCCAGCATTTT. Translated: CASSSTRGSNQPQHF.

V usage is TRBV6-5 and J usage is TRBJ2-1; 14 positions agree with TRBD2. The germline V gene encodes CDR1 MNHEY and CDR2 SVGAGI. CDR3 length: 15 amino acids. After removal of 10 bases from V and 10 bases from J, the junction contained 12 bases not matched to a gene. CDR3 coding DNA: TGTGCCACCGTAGGGGGACTAGCGGGAGTAGGGGAGCAGTTCTTC. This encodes CATVGGLAGVGEQFF.

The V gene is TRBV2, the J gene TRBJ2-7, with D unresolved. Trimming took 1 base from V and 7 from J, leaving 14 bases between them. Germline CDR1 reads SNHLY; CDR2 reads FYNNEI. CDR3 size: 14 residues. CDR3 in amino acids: CASSEVTIGLEQYF. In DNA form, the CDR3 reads TGTGCCAGCAGTGAAGTTACTATCGGATTGGAGCAGTACTTC.

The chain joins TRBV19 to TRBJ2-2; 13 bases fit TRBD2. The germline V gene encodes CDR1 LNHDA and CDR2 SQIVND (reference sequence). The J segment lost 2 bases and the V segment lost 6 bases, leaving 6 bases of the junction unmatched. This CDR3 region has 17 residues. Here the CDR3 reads CASRGPGLAGNTGELFF. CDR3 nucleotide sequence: TGTGCCAGTAGGGGCCCGGGACTAGCGGGAAACACCGGGGAGCTGTTTTTT.

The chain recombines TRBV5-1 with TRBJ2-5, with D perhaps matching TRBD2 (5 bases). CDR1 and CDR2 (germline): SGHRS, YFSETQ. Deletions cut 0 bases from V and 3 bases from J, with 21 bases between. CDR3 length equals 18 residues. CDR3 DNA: TGCGCCAGCAGCTTGGAAGGGAGCGGAGCACCCTACGAAGAGACCCAGTACTTC. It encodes CASSLEGSGAPYEETQYF. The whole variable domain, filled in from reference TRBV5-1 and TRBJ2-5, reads KAGVTQTPRYLIKTRGQQVTLSCSPISGHRSVSWYQQTPGQGLQFLFEYFSETQRNKGNFPGRFSGRQFSNSRSEMNVSTLELGDSALYLCASSLEGSGAPYEETQYFGPGTRLLVL.

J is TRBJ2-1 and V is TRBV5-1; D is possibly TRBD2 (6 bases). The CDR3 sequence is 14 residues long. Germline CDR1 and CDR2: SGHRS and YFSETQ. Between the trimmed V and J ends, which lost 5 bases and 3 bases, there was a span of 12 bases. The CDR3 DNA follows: TGCGCCAGCAGGGAGGGAGGTTACTACAATGAGCAGTTCTTC. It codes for CASREGGYYNEQFF.

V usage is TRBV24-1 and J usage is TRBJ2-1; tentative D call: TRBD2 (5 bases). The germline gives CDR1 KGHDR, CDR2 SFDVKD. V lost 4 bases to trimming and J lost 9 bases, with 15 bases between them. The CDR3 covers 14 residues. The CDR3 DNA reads TGTGCCACCAGTGACCCCGGACTGGAAAGTGAGCAGTTCTTC. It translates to CATSDPGLESEQFF.

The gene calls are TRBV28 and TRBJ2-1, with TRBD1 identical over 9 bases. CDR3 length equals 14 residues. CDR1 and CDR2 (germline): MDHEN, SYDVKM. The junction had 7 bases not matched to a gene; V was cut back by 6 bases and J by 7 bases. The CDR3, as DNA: TGTGCCAGCAGCCCGCCGGGACAGGGAAATGAGCAGTTCTTC. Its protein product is CASSPPGQGNEQFF.

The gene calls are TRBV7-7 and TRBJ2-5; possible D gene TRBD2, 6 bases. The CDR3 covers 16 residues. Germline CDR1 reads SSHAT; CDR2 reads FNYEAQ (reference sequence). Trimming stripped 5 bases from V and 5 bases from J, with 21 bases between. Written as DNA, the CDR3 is TGTGCCAGCAGCCGGAATGCGGGACCCAAGGGCGAGACCCAGTACTTC. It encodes CASSRNAGPKGETQYF.

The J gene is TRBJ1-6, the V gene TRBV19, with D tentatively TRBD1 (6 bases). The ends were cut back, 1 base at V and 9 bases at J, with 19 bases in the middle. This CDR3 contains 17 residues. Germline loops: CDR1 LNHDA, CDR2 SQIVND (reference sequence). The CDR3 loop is CASSIATRGHRISPLHF. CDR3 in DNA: TGTGCCAGTAGTATAGCCACCCGGGGACATCGAATTTCACCCCTCCACTTT.

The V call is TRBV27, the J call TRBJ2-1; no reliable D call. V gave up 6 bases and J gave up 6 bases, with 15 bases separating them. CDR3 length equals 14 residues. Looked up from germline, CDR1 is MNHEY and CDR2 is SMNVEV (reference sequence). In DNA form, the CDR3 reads TGTGCCAGCAGGGGTACGCTAGTAGGCAATGAGCAGTTCTTC. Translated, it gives CASRGTLVGNEQFF.

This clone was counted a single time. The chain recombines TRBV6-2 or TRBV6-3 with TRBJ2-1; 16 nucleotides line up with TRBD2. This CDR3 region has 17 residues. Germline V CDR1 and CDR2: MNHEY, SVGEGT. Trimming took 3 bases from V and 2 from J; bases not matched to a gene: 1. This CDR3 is CASSYGTSGRAYNEQFF. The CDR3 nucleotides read TGTGCCAGCAGTTATGGGACTAGCGGGAGGGCCTACAATGAGCAGTTCTTC.